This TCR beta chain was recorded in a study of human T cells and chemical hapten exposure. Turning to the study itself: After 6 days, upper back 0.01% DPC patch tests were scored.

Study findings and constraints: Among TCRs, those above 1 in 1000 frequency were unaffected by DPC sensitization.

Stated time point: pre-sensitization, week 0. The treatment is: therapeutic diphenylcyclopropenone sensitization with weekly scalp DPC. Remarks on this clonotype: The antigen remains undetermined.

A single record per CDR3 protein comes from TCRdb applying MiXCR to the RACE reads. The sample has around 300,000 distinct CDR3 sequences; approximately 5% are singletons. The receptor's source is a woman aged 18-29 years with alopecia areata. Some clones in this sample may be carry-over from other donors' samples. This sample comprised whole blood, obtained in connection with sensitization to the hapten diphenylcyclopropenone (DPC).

Written as DNA, the CDR3 is TGTGCCAGTATGGTCCAGGGGGCAGACCATGGCTACACCTTC. Translated, it gives CASMVQGADHGYTF. The chain combines TRBV19 with TRBJ1-2, with 8 nucleotides matching TRBD1. With V trimmed by 7 bases and J by 6 bases, 10 bases remained unmatched. This CDR3 has 14 residues. CDR1 and CDR2 (germline): LNHDA, SQIVND (reference sequence).